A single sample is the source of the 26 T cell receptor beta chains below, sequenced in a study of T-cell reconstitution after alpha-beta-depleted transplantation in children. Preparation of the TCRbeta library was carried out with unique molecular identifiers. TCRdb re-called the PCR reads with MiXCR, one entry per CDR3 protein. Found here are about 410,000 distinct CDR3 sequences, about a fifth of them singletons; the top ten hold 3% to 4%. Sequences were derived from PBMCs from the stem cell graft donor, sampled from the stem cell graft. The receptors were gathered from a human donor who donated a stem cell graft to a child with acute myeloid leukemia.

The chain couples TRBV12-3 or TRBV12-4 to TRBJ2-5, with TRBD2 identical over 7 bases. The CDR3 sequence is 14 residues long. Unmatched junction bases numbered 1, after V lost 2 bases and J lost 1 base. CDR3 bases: TGTGCCAGCAGTTTAACTAGCGTCCAAGAGACCCAGTACTTC. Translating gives CASSLTSVQETQYF.

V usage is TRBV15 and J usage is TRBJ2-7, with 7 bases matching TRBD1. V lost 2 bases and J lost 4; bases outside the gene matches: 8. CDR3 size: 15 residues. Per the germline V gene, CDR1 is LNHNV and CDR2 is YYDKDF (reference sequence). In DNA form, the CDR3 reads TGTGCCACCAGCAGAATACGGACAGGCTTATACGAGCAGTACTTC. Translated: CATSRIRTGLYEQYF. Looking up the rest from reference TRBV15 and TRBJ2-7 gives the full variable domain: DAMVIQNPRYQVTQFGKPVTLSCSQTLNHNVMYWYQQKSSQAPKLLFHYYDKDFNNEADTPDNFQSRRPNTSFCFLDIRSPGLGDTAMYLCATSRIRTGLYEQYFGPGTRLTVT.

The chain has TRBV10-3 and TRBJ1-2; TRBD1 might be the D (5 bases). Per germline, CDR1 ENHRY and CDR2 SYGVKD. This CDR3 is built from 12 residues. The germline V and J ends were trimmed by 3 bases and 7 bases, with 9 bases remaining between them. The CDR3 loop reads CAISDREGGYTF. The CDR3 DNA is TGTGCCATCAGTGACAGGGAGGGTGGCTACACCTTC.

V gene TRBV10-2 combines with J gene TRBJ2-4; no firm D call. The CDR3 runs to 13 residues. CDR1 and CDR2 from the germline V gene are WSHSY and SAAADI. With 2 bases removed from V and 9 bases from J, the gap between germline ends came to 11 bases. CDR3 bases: TGCGCCAGCAGTGAGGGTCCCTCCGGCATTCAGTACTTC. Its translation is CASSEGPSGIQYF.

CDR3 nucleotide sequence: TGTGCCAGCAGCGTAGGTAGGGAGGAGACCCAGTACTTC. Amino acid sequence: CASSVGREETQYF. The chain employs TRBV9 and TRBJ2-5; D may be TRBD2 (5 bases). Per the germline V gene, CDR1 is SGDLS and CDR2 is YYNGEE. The CDR3 runs 13 residues. V lost 0 bases and J 5 bases, leaving 8 bases between the germline ends.

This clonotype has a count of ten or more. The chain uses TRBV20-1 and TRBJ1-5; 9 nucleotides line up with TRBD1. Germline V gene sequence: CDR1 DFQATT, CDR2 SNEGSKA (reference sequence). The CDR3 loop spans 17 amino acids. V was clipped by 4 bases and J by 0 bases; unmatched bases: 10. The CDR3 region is CSAKIDRGVHSNQPQHF. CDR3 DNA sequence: TGCAGTGCTAAAATCGACAGGGGGGTCCATAGCAATCAGCCCCAGCATTTT.

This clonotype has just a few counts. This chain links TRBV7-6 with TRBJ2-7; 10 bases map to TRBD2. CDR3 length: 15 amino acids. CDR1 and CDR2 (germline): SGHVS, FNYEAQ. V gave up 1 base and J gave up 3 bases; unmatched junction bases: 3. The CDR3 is CASSLDRTSGYEQYF. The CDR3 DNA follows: TGTGCCAGCAGCTTAGATAGGACTAGCGGCTACGAGCAGTACTTC.

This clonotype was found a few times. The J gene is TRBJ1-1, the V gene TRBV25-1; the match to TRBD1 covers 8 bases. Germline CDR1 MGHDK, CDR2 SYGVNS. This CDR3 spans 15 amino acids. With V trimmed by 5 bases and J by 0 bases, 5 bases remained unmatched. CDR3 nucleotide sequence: TGTGCCAGCAGTACAGGGGGGTCCATGAACACTGAAGCTTTCTTT. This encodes CASSTGGSMNTEAFF.

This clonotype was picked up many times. Here the CDR3 DNA reads TGCAGTGCTAGAGATCTACCCCTGATGACGGGAGAGTTATGGGATACGCAGTATTTT. It is translated as CSARDLPLMTGELWDTQYF. The chain joins TRBV20-1 to TRBJ2-3; D might be TRBD2 (6 bases). The CDR3 is 19 residues long. Germline CDR1 and CDR2: DFQATT and SNEGSKA (reference sequence). The ends were cut back, 0 bases at V and 6 bases at J, with 28 bases in the middle.

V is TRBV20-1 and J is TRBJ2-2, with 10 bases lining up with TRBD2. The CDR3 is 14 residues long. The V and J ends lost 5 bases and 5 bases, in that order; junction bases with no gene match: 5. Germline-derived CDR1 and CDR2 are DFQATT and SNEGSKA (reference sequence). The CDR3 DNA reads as TGCAGTGCTGCAGGACTAGCGGAAACCGGGGAGCTGTTTTTT. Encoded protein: CSAAGLAETGELFF.

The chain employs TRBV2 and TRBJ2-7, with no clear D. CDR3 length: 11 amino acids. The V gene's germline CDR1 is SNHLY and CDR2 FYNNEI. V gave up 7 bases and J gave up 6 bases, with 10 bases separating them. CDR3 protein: CASTLVGEQYF. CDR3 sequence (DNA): TGTGCCAGCACCTTAGTAGGCGAGCAGTACTTC.

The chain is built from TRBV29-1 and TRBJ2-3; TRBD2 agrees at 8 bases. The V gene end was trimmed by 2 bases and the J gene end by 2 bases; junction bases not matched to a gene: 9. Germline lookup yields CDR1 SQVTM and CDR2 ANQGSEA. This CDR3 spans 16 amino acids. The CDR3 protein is CSVERLTSGSTDTQYF. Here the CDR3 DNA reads TGCAGCGTTGAAAGGTTAACTAGCGGATCCACAGATACGCAGTATTTT.

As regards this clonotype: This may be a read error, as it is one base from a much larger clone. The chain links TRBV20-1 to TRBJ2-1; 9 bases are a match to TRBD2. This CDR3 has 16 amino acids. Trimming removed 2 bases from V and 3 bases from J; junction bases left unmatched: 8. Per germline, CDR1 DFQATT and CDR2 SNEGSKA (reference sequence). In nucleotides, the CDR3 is TGCAGTGCTAGACCGGCGTTAGCGGGAGACTACAATGAGCAGTTCTTC. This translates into CSARPALAGDYNEQFF.

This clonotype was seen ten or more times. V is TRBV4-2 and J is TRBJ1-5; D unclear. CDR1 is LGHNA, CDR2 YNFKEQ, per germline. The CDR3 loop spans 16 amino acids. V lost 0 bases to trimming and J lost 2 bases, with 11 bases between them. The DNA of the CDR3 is TGTGCCAGCAGCCAAGAAGGGCTGGCGGGCAATCAGCCCCAGCATTTT. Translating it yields CASSQEGLAGNQPQHF.

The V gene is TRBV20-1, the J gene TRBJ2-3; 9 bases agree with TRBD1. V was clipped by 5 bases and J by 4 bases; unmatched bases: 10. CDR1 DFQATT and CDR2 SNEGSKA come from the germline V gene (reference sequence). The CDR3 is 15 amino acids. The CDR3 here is CSAPQTGGRADTQYF. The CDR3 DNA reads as TGCAGTGCTCCGCAAACAGGGGGCCGGGCAGATACGCAGTATTTT.

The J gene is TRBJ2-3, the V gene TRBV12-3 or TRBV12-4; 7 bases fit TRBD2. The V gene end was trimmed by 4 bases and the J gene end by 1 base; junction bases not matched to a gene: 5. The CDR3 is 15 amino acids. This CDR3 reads CASSSSSGRTDTQYF. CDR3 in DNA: TGTGCCAGCAGTTCCTCTAGCGGCCGCACAGATACGCAGTATTTT.

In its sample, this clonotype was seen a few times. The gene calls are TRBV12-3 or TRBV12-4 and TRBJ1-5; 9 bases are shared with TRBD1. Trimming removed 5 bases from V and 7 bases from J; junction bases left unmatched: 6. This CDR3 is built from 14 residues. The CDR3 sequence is CASSPTGGAQPQHF. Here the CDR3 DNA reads TGTGCCAGCAGTCCCACAGGGGGCGCGCAGCCCCAGCATTTT.

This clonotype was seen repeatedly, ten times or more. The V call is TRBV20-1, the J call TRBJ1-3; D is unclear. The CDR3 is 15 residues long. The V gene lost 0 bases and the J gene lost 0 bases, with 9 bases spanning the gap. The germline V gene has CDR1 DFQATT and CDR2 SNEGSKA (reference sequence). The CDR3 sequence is CSARDGMSSGNTIYF. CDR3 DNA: TGCAGTGCTAGAGATGGAATGAGCTCTGGAAACACCATATATTTT.

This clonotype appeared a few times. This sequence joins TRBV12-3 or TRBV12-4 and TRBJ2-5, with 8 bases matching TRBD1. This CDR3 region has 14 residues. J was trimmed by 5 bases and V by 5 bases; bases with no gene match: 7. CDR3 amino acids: CASSHDRGTETQYF. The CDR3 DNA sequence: TGTGCCAGCAGTCACGACAGGGGAACGGAGACCCAGTACTTC.

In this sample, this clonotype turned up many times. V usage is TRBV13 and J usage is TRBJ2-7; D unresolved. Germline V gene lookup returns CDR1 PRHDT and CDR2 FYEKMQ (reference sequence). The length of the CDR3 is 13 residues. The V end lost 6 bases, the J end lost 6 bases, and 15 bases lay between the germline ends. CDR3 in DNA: TGTGCCAGCAGGAACCTACCCTATGGCGAGCAGTACTTC. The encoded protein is CASRNLPYGEQYF.

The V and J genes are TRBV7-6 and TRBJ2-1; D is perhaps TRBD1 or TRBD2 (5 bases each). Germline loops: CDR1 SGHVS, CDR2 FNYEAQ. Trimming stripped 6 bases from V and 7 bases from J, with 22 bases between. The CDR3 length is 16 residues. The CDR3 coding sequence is TGTGCCAGCAGGACGCTCGGGACGCCTACCTTAAATGAGCAGTTCTTC. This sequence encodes CASRTLGTPTLNEQFF.

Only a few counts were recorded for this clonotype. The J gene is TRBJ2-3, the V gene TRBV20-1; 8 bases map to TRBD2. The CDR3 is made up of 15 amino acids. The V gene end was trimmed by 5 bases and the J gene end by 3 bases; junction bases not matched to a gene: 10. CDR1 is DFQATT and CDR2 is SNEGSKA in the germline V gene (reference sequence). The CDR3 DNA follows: TGCAGTGCTGGGACTGCCGGACTAGCAACAGATACGCAGTATTTT. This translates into CSAGTAGLATDTQYF.

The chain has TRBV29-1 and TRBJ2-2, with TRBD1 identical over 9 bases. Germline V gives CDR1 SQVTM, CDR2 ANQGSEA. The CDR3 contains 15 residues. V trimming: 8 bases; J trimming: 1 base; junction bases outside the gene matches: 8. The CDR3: CSSRKGQGNTGELFF. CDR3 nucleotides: TGCAGCTCCAGGAAGGGACAGGGGAACACCGGGGAGCTGTTTTTT.

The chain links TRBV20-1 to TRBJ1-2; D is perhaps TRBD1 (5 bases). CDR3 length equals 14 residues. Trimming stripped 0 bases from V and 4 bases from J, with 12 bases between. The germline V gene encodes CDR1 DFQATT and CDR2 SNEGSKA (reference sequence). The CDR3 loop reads CSARDTGSFYGYTF. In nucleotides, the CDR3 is TGCAGTGCTAGAGATACAGGATCTTTCTATGGCTACACCTTC.

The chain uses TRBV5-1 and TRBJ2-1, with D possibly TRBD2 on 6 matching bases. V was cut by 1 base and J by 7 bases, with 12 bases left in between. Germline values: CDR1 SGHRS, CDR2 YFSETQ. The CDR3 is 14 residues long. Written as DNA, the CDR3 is TGCGCCAGCAGCTTGCAGGACGGGAGAAATGAGCAGTTCTTC. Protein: CASSLQDGRNEQFF. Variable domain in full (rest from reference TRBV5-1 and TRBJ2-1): KAGVTQTPRYLIKTRGQQVTLSCSPISGHRSVSWYQQTPGQGLQFLFEYFSETQRNKGNFPGRFSGRQFSNSRSEMNVSTLELGDSALYLCASSLQDGRNEQFFGPGTRLTVL.

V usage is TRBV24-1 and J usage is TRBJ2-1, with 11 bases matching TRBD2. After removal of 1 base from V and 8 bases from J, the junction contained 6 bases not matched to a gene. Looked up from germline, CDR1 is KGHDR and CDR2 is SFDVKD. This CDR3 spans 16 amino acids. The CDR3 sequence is CATSDFGTSGSDEQFF. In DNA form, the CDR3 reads TGTGCCACCAGTGATTTTGGAACTAGCGGGAGCGATGAGCAGTTCTTC.